Below, 21 T cell receptor beta chains from the same sample are listed, as sequenced in a study of cytomegalovirus exposure and HLA in healthy donors. Use of 60 Vbeta and 13 Jbeta primers characterized the PCR. Sequencing used immunoSEQ multiplex PCR; TCRdb keeps in-frame clones, though not all of them. This sample's table has approximately 58,000 clones. Sequencing was performed on PBMCs. These receptors were taken from a man between 18 and 29 years old in good health and CMV-seropositive.

V usage is TRBV6-1 and J usage is TRBJ2-7; TRBD2 is a possible D gene (5 bases). Germline-derived CDR1 and CDR2 are MNHNS and SASEGT. V gave up 5 bases and J gave up 2 bases, with 10 bases separating them. The CDR3 spans 13 residues. The CDR3 here is CASSPAEAYEQYF. CDR3 in DNA: TGTGCCAGCAGTCCGGCGGAGGCCTACGAGCAGTACTTC.

This chain uses TRBV5-1 with TRBJ2-7, with TRBD2 matching over 9 bases. With V trimmed by 5 bases and J by 5 bases, 5 bases remained unmatched. The CDR3 has 13 amino acids. Germline CDR1 reads SGHRS; CDR2 reads YFSETQ. The CDR3 here is CASSLAGVDEQYF. CDR3 in DNA: TGCGCCAGCAGTTTAGCGGGAGTCGACGAGCAGTACTTC.

Details on this clone: Mismatch with germline at one junction end may stem from a read error. The chain employs TRBV6-1 and TRBJ2-7; TRBD2 matches at 8 bases. CDR3 length: 15 residues. Germline CDR1 MNHNS, CDR2 SASEGT. CDR3: CASTPPGGAFYKQYF. CDR3 nucleotide sequence: TGTGCCAGCACCCCCCCCGGGGGGGCCTTCTACAAGCAGTACTTC.

The genes are TRBV5-5 and TRBJ1-2; perhaps TRBD1 as D (6 bases). Germline CDR1 is SGHKS and CDR2 is YYEKEE (reference sequence). CDR3 length equals 15 residues. Trimming stripped 0 bases from V and 8 bases from J, with 17 bases between. CDR3: CASSLGGGRARGYTF. CDR3 nucleotide sequence: TGTGCCAGCAGCTTGGGGGGGGGCCGCGCTCGGGGCTACACCTTC.

This rearrangement joins TRBV5-5 to TRBJ2-6, with a weak D call TRBD2 (5 bases). Trimming pared 4 bases from V and 1 base from J, leaving 12 bases between. Germline CDR1 and CDR2: SGHKS and YYEKEE (reference sequence). The CDR3 covers 16 residues. The CDR3 DNA reads TGTGCCAGCAGCCTGACTCCGGGGTCTGGGGCCAACGTCCTGACTTTC. Translated: CASSLTPGSGANVLTF.

This chain connects TRBV19 to TRBJ1-3; a weak D match, TRBD1 (5 bases). The CDR3 loop spans 13 amino acids. CDR1 is LNHDA, CDR2 SQIVND, per germline (reference sequence). Trimming removed 2 bases from V and 7 bases from J, with 9 bases in between. The DNA for the CDR3 is TGTGCCAGTAGTATAACGGAGGGGAACACCATATATTTT. Translating gives CASSITEGNTIYF.

The rearrangement uses TRBV5-5 and TRBJ1-2; D not resolved. V was clipped by 0 bases and J by 8 bases, with 11 bases between them. From germline, CDR1 is SGHKS and CDR2 YYEKEE (reference sequence). This CDR3 contains 13 residues. CDR3 coding DNA: TGTGCCAGCAGCTTGGGGACTACTGAAGGCTACACCTTC. It yields the protein CASSLGTTEGYTF.

The chain has TRBV13 and TRBJ2-7; possible D gene TRBD1, 6 bases. Germline CDR1 is PRHDT and CDR2 is FYEKMQ (reference sequence). The CDR3 has 15 residues. Trimming cost V 5 bases and J 0 bases, with 14 bases left between them. Here the CDR3 reads CASSQTGRTSYEQYF. CDR3 nucleotides: TGTGCCAGCAGCCAGACAGGCCGAACCTCCTACGAGCAGTACTTC.

The chain joins TRBV5-4 to TRBJ2-6; 11 nucleotides agree with TRBD1. CDR3 length: 17 amino acids. The V gene's germline CDR1 is SGHNT and CDR2 YYREEE (reference sequence). V dropped 5 bases and J dropped 2; count of bases not matched to a gene: 6. The CDR3 nucleotides read TGTGCCAGCAGTCGGGACAGGGGGAGTACTGGGGCCAACGTCCTGACTTTC. Its translation: CASSRDRGSTGANVLTF.

The rearrangement links TRBV7-3 to TRBJ1-6; the D is unclear. V was pared by 2 bases and J by 9 bases, with 11 bases between. CDR3 length equals 14 residues. Germline V gene lookup returns CDR1 SGHTA and CDR2 FQGTGA. Written as DNA, the CDR3 is TGTGCCAGCAGCTTAGGACTGTCCGGTTCACCCCTCCACTTT. It translates to CASSLGLSGSPLHF.

The chain recombines TRBV6-1 with TRBJ1-4; TRBD1 matches at 9 bases. The CDR3 consists of 15 residues. The germline CDR1 and CDR2 sequences are MNHNS and SASEGT. J was trimmed by 8 bases and V by 5 bases; bases with no gene match: 9. CDR3 DNA: TGTGCCAGCAGTTCGGGACAGGGCGTTGGGGAAAAACTGTTTTTT. Translation gives CASSSGQGVGEKLFF.

The chain is built from TRBV19 and TRBJ2-5; the match to TRBD1 covers 8 bases. With V trimmed by 6 bases and J by 4 bases, 4 bases remained unmatched. CDR1 is LNHDA and CDR2 is SQIVND in the germline V gene (reference sequence). The CDR3 loop spans 13 amino acids. Here the CDR3 reads CASSDRGGETQYF. The CDR3 nucleotides read TGTGCCAGTAGCGACAGGGGTGGAGAGACCCAGTACTTC.

V usage is TRBV19 and J usage is TRBJ1-6; D call uncertain. CDR1 and CDR2 from the germline V gene are LNHDA and SQIVND (reference sequence). The CDR3 spans 16 residues. Trimming removed 1 base from V and 10 bases from J, with 17 bases in between. CDR3 nucleotides: TGTGCCAGTAGTATAGGAGGTACCCAGATCGGATCACCCCTCCACTTT. Protein product: CASSIGGTQIGSPLHF.

This chain uses TRBV7-2 with TRBJ2-7; the match to TRBD2 covers 9 bases. J gave up 2 bases and V 1 base, and 6 bases lay outside the gene matches. The CDR3 has 16 residues. Germline CDR1 reads SGHTA; CDR2 reads FQGNSA. The chain's CDR3 is CASSLVGGRAPYEQYF. CDR3 sequence (DNA): TGTGCCAGCAGCTTAGTCGGCGGGAGGGCCCCCTACGAGCAGTACTTC.

This chain connects TRBV27 to TRBJ2-2, with D maybe TRBD1 (6 bases). Trimming stripped 5 bases from V and 4 bases from J, with 11 bases between. The CDR3 loop spans 14 amino acids. Germline V gene sequence: CDR1 MNHEY, CDR2 SMNVEV (reference sequence). CDR3 nucleotides: TGTGCCAGCAGTCCCAGGGGAACCACCGGGGAGCTGTTTTTT. Protein product: CASSPRGTTGELFF.

The V call is TRBV7-6, the J call TRBJ1-3; perhaps TRBD1 as D (6 bases). Trimming removed 1 base at V and 2 bases at J, with 6 bases between. CDR3 length equals 14 residues. Germline loops: CDR1 SGHVS, CDR2 FNYEAQ. The CDR3 sequence: CASSLGTAGNTIYF. Written as DNA, the CDR3 is TGTGCCAGCAGCTTAGGGACAGCTGGAAACACCATATATTTT.

This chain links TRBV5-6 with TRBJ1-2; perhaps TRBD1 as D (6 bases). The CDR3 has 13 amino acids. V lost 2 bases to trimming and J lost 10 bases, with 15 bases between them. CDR1 and CDR2 from the germline V gene are SGHDT and YYEEEE. This chain's CDR3 is CASSLIGGQDYTF. The CDR3 DNA is TGTGCCAGCAGCTTAATCGGGGGGCAGGACTACACCTTC.

The chain has TRBV6-6 and TRBJ2-3; perhaps TRBD2 as D (6 bases). The germline V gene encodes CDR1 MNHNY and CDR2 SVGAGI (reference sequence). CDR3 length: 15 residues. V was pared by 5 bases and J by 7 bases, with 19 bases between. CDR3 in amino acids: CASSTRHLEGYTQYF. DNA of the CDR3: TGTGCCAGCAGTACCCGCCACCTGGAGGGATATACGCAGTATTTT.

The genes are TRBV6-1 and TRBJ1-4; perhaps TRBD1 as D (6 bases). Germline loops: CDR1 MNHNS, CDR2 SASEGT. V shed 5 bases and J shed 12 bases, with 16 bases lying between them. This CDR3 has 13 amino acids. CDR3 residues: CASSQRRQVELFF. In DNA form, the CDR3 reads TGTGCCAGCAGTCAAAGAAGACAGGTGGAACTGTTTTTT.

The CDR3 sequence is CASSFSDRGYYGYTF. CDR3 in DNA: TGTGCCAGCAGCTTCTCGGACAGGGGATACTATGGCTACACCTTC. V and J are TRBV7-9 and TRBJ1-2; 9 nucleotides agree with TRBD1. Looked up from germline, CDR1 is SEHNR and CDR2 is FQNEAQ (reference sequence). This CDR3 region has 15 residues. The trim removed 3 bases at V and 3 bases at J, leaving 5 bases unmatched.

The rearrangement uses TRBV7-9 and TRBJ2-5, with 10 bases fitting TRBD2. The closer fit of TRBJ2-7 to the DNA end suggests the J call may be wrong. The CDR3 runs 15 residues. The germline V gene has CDR1 SEHNR and CDR2 FQNEAQ (reference sequence). The CDR3 sequence is CASSLESSGGYEQYF. The CDR3 region has the DNA TGTGCCAGCAGCTTAGAGTCTAGCGGGGGCTACGAGCAGTACTTC.